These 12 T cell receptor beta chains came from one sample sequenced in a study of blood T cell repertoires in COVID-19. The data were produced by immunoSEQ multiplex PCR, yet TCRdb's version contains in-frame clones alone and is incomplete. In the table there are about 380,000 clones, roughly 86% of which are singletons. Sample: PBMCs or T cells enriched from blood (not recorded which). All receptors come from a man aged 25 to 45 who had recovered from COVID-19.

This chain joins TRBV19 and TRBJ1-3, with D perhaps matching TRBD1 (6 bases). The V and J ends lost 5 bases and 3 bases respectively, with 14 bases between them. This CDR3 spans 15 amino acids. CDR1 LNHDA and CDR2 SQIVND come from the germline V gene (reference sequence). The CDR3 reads CASSATRTVGNTIYF. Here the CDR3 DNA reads TGTGCCAGTAGTGCCACCCGGACAGTTGGAAACACCATATATTTT. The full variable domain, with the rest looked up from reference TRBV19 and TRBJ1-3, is DGGITQSPKYLFRKEGQNVTLSCEQNLNHDAMYWYRQDPGQGLRLIYYSQIVNDFQKGDIAEGYSVSREKKESFPLTVTSAQKNPTAFYLCASSATRTVGNTIYFGEGSWLTVV.

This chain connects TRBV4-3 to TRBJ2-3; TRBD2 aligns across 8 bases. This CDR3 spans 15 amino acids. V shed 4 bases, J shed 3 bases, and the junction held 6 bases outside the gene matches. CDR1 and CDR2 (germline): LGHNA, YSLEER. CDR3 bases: TGCGCCAGCAGCCGTTACGGGGGGGCGACAGATACGCAGTATTTT. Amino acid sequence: CASSRYGGATDTQYF.

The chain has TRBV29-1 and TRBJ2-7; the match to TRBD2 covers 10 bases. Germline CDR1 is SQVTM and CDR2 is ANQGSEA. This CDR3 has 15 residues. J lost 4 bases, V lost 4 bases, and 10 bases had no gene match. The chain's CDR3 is CSVVIAGGQKYEQYF. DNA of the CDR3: TGCAGCGTTGTAATAGCGGGGGGCCAAAAATACGAGCAGTACTTC.

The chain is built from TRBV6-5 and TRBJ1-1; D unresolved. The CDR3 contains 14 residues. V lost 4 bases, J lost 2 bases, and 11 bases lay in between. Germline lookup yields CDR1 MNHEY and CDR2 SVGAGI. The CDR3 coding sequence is TGTGCCAGCAGTTGGGCTTCCCTTAACACTGAAGCTTTCTTT. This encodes CASSWASLNTEAFF.

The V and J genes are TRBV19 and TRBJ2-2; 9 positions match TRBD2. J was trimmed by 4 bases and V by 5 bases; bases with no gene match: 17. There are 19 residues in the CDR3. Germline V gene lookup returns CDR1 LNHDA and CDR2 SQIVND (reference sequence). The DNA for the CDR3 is TGTGCCAGTAGTCCCCTCCGGGTAACCGGGACTAGCATCACCGGGGAGCTGTTTTTT. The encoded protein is CASSPLRVTGTSITGELFF.

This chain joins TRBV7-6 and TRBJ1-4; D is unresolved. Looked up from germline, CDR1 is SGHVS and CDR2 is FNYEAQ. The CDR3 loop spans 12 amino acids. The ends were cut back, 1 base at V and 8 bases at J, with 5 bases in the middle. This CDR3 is CASSLVEEKLFF. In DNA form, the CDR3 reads TGTGCCAGCAGCTTAGTAGAAGAAAAACTGTTTTTT.

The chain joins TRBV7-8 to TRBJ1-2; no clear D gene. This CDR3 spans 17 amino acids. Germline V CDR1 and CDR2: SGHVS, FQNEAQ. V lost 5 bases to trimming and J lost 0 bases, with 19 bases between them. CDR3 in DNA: TGTGCCAGCAGCCCCCGTAGTTGGACTACAGCTAACTATGGCTACACCTTC. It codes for CASSPRSWTTANYGYTF.

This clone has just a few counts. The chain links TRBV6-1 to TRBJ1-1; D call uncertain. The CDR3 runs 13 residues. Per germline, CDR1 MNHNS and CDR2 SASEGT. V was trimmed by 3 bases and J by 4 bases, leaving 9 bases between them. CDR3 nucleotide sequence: TGTGCCAGCAGTGAGTCCCCGTTCACTGAAGCTTTCTTT. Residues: CASSESPFTEAFF.

CDR3 residues: CASSEIRQGQPQHF. The CDR3 nucleotides read TGTGCCAGCAGTGAAATCAGACAGGGTCAGCCCCAGCATTTT. The chain recombines TRBV6-1 with TRBJ1-5; TRBD1 matches 7 bases. The CDR3 contains 14 residues. Per germline, CDR1 MNHNS and CDR2 SASEGT. Trimming cost V 2 bases and J 6 bases; bases outside gene matches: 4.

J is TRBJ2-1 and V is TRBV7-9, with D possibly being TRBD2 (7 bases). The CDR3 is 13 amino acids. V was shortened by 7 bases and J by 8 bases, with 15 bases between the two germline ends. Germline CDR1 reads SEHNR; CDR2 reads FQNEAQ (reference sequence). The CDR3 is CASTRRGADEQFF. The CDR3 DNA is TGTGCCAGCACCCGACGGGGGGCCGATGAGCAGTTCTTC.

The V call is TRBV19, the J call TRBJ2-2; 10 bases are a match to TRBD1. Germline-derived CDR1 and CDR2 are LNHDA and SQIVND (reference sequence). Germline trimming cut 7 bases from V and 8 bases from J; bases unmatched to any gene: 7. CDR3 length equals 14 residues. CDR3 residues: CASTETGGRGELFF. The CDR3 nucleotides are TGTGCCAGTACCGAGACAGGGGGCCGGGGGGAGCTGTTTTTT. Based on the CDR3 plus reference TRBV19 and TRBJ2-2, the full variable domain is DGGITQSPKYLFRKEGQNVTLSCEQNLNHDAMYWYRQDPGQGLRLIYYSQIVNDFQKGDIAEGYSVSREKKESFPLTVTSAQKNPTAFYLCASTETGGRGELFFGEGSRLTVL.

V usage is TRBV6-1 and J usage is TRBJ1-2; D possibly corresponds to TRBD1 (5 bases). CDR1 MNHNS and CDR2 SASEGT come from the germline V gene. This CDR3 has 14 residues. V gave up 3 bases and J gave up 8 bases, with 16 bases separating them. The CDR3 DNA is TGTGCCAGCAGTGATTCCGGGGGGGGAACGGGCTACACCTTC. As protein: CASSDSGGGTGYTF.